These 19 T cell receptor beta chains share one sample of origin, sequenced in a study of blood T cells in healthy people across ages. A J-beta primer mix and a sample-barcoded 5' primer were used in a second PCR of roughly 6 to 12 cycles. MiXCR was run by TCRdb on the 5' RACE reads, yielding one entry per CDR3 protein. The sample carries over 600,000 distinct CDR3 sequences, roughly 50% recorded once. The specimen was blood. These receptor sequences come from a man aged 40-49 years in good health.

The V call is TRBV20-1, the J call TRBJ2-7; 10 bases agree with TRBD2. Germline lookup yields CDR1 DFQATT and CDR2 SNEGSKA (reference sequence). The CDR3 consists of 15 residues. The ends lost 0 bases at V and 7 bases at J; junction bases unmatched: 9. The CDR3 sequence: CSARDLAGVRNEQYF. In nucleotides, the CDR3 is TGCAGTGCTAGAGATCTAGCGGGAGTTAGGAATGAGCAGTACTTC.

Note on this clonotype: It may be a read error: a sequence one base away is much more abundant. V is TRBV25-1 and J is TRBJ2-7; D is unclear. Trimming took off 4 bases at V and 7 bases at J, with 11 bases between the two ends. The CDR3 is 12 residues long. Germline CDR1 and CDR2: MGHDK and SYGVNS. This CDR3 reads CASSGADWEQYV. The CDR3 coding sequence is TGTGCCAGCAGTGGGGCCGATTGGGAGCAGTACGTC.

This clonotype was observed at least ten times. The chain joins TRBV10-3 to TRBJ2-1; TRBD2 aligns across 9 bases. CDR1 and CDR2 (germline): ENHRY, SYGVKD. The CDR3 covers 14 residues. The J segment lost 5 bases and the V segment lost 9 bases, leaving 8 bases of the junction unmatched. Here the CDR3 reads CAIRAGGGHNEQFF. The CDR3 DNA is TGTGCCATTCGAGCGGGAGGCGGGCACAATGAGCAGTTCTTC.

For this clonotype: A read error is possible here, since a much larger clone lies one base away. V usage is TRBV29-1 and J usage is TRBJ1-2; TRBD1 matches 7 bases. CDR1 and CDR2 (germline): SQVTM, ANQGSEA. This CDR3 has 12 amino acids. DNA of the CDR3: TGCGGCGTTGAACAGGGGAGCTATGGCTACACCTTC. Its protein is CGVEQGSYGYTF.

This chain connects TRBV12-3 or TRBV12-4 to TRBJ1-2; D call uncertain. With 3 bases removed from V and 8 bases from J, the gap between germline ends came to 13 bases. The CDR3 covers 13 residues. CDR3 region: CASSLGEIGGYTF. The CDR3 DNA sequence: TGTGCCAGCAGTTTGGGCGAAATAGGAGGCTACACCTTC.

This clonotype has just a few counts. The V gene is TRBV28, the J gene TRBJ2-7; 7 bases are shared with TRBD1. V dropped 6 bases and J dropped 4; count of bases not matched to a gene: 3. Germline V gene lookup returns CDR1 MDHEN and CDR2 SYDVKM. CDR3 length: 12 amino acids. The CDR3 DNA sequence: TGTGCCAGCAGAAGGACAGGTTACGAGCAGTACTTC. This sequence encodes CASRRTGYEQYF. The complete variable domain, with remaining parts taken from reference TRBV28 and TRBJ2-7, reads DVKVTQSSRYLVKRTGEKVFLECVQDMDHENMFWYRQDPGLGLRLIYFSYDVKMKEKGDIPEGYSVSREKKERFSLILESASTNQTSMYLCASRRTGYEQYFGPGTRLTVT.

The chain joins TRBV25-1 to TRBJ2-6, with 9 bases fitting TRBD2. The CDR3 covers 19 residues. Germline assignment: CDR1 MGHDK and CDR2 SYGVNS. V shed 3 bases, J shed 2 bases, and the junction held 11 bases outside the gene matches. In DNA form, the CDR3 reads TGTGCCAGCAGTGATGTCGTGGATGGGACTAGCACTGGGGCCAACGTCCTGACTTTC. Protein sequence: CASSDVVDGTSTGANVLTF.

This clonotype was detected a few times. The chain couples TRBV28 to TRBJ2-7; the match to TRBD2 covers 8 bases. This CDR3 has 14 amino acids. After removal of 6 bases from V and 0 bases from J, the junction contained 4 bases not matched to a gene. Germline V gene sequence: CDR1 MDHEN, CDR2 SYDVKM. Here the CDR3 reads CASRQGLVSYEQYF. As DNA, the CDR3 is TGTGCCAGCAGACAGGGACTAGTCTCCTACGAGCAGTACTTC.

This clonotype was seen once. The CDR3 bases are TGTGCCAGCAGTGGTGGAGGGGGTGTGGAGACCCAGTACTTC. It codes for CASSGGGGVETQYF. The chain uses TRBV2 and TRBJ2-5; tentatively, D is TRBD1 or TRBD2 (6 bases each). V was shortened by 4 bases and J by 5 bases, with 14 bases between the two germline ends. The CDR3 is made up of 14 amino acids. Germline loops: CDR1 SNHLY, CDR2 FYNNEI.

This chain uses TRBV12-3 or TRBV12-4 with TRBJ1-2; D is uncertain. The CDR3 is 13 residues long. Trimming shortened V by 7 bases and J by 3 bases, and 12 bases separated the two germline ends. The CDR3 coding sequence is TGTGCCAGCAATACGGACGGGGACTATGGCTACACCTTC. Residues: CASNTDGDYGYTF.

This chain links TRBV5-1 with TRBJ2-7, with 8 bases aligning to TRBD1. This CDR3 comprises 15 residues. J gave up 4 bases and V 0 bases, and 6 bases lay outside the gene matches. The germline CDR1 and CDR2 sequences are SGHRS and YFSETQ. The CDR3 coding sequence is TGCGCCAGCAGCTTGGGACAGGGGCCCCATTACGAGCAGTACTTC. It is translated as CASSLGQGPHYEQYF.

This clonotype was seen a single time. The chain combines TRBV20-1 with TRBJ1-4; D not resolved. CDR1 DFQATT and CDR2 SNEGSKA come from the germline V gene (reference sequence). V lost 1 base to trimming and J lost 0 bases, with 6 bases between them. The CDR3 covers 14 residues. CDR3 loop: CSARVWPTNEKLFF. The CDR3 DNA follows: TGCAGTGCTAGAGTCTGGCCAACTAATGAAAAACTGTTTTTT.

The chain uses TRBV10-3 and TRBJ2-6; no definite D call. V lost 0 bases, J lost 4 bases, and 4 bases lay in between. The V gene's germline CDR1 is ENHRY and CDR2 SYGVKD. The CDR3 has 14 amino acids. The CDR3 here is CAISESAGANVLTF. The CDR3, as DNA: TGTGCCATCAGTGAGTCTGCAGGGGCCAACGTCCTGACTTTC.

The chain is built from TRBV20-1 and TRBJ2-5; TRBD2 aligns across 11 bases. The CDR3 runs to 11 residues. V shed 1 base and J 13 bases; nucleotides not matched to a gene: 2. Per germline, CDR1 DFQATT and CDR2 SNEGSKA (reference sequence). The CDR3 sequence: CSARVAGGLYF. DNA of the CDR3: TGCAGTGCTAGAGTAGCGGGAGGGCTGTACTTC.

The chain is built from TRBV9 and TRBJ2-7, with 8 bases that match TRBD1. The germline V gene has CDR1 SGDLS and CDR2 YYNGEE. V lost 6 bases to trimming and J lost 5 bases; unmatched junction nucleotides: 7. CDR3 length: 13 residues. CDR3 coding DNA: TGTGCCAGCACGGACAGGGACGGGGACGAGCAGTACTTC. This sequence encodes CASTDRDGDEQYF.

Worth noting for this clonotype: The junction differs from germline at one of its ends, possibly a read error. CDR3 residues: CASSVGAGTNEQFF. CDR3 nucleotide sequence: TGTGCCAGTAGCGTAGGTGCAGGTACCAATGAGCAGTTCTTC. The chain joins TRBV9 to TRBJ2-1; tentatively, D is TRBD2 (5 bases). The CDR3 is 14 amino acids. CDR1 is SGDLS and CDR2 is YYNGEE in the germline V gene.

This clonotype was observed once. The gene calls are TRBV20-1 and TRBJ2-3; D gene unclear. Germline V gene lookup returns CDR1 DFQATT and CDR2 SNEGSKA (reference sequence). Trimming removed 6 bases at V and 0 bases at J, with 7 bases between. The CDR3 spans 12 residues. The CDR3, as DNA: TGCAGTGCCCTGACTAGCACAGATACGCAGTATTTT. Encoded protein: CSALTSTDTQYF.

In this sample, this clonotype turned up a few times. Relative to the germline gene, one junction end is altered; a read error may explain this. The V call is TRBV27, the J call TRBJ2-5; possible D gene TRBD2, 6 bases. Germline CDR1 reads MNHEY; CDR2 reads SMNVEV (reference sequence). The CDR3 consists of 15 residues. CDR3 bases: TGTGCCAGCAGTCTGGCGGGACTCCCTCAAGGGACCCAGTACTTC. Residues: CASSLAGLPQGTQYF.

The rearrangement uses TRBV14 and TRBJ2-4, with TRBD1 identical over 8 bases. The J call is doubtful: the DNA matches TRBJ2-7 better. Germline CDR1 SGHDN, CDR2 FVKESK. This CDR3 is 16 amino acids long. The CDR3 DNA reads TGTGCCAGCAGCCAAAGAGTCGGGACAGGAGGGTACGAGCAGTACTTC. Translation gives CASSQRVGTGGYEQYF.